This entry lists 9 T cell receptor beta chains sequenced from one sample in a study of cytotoxic CD8 clonotypes in ibrutinib-treated CLL. This table comes from immunoSEQ multiplex PCR, and its TCRdb copy is limited to in-frame clones, with some not included. The sample records around 250,000 clones, 70% being singletons. Sequences were derived from PBMCs, sampled after 24 months of ibrutinib treatment. These receptors were taken from a human donor with chronic lymphocytic leukemia.

The V and J genes are TRBV9 and TRBJ2-3; 10 nucleotides align to TRBD2. This CDR3 region has 15 residues. Trimming removed 3 bases from V and 6 bases from J; junction bases left unmatched: 7. The germline V gene encodes CDR1 SGDLS and CDR2 YYNGEE. This CDR3 reads CASSGGTSVFDTQYF. CDR3 coding DNA: TGTGCCAGCAGCGGAGGGACTAGCGTATTCGATACGCAGTATTTT.

This clone appeared a single time. This chain links TRBV7-3 with TRBJ2-6; TRBD2 matches 7 bases. Germline V gives CDR1 SGHTA, CDR2 FQGTGA. The V segment lost 8 bases and the J segment 1 base; nucleotides outside the gene matches: 5. The CDR3 sequence is 15 residues long. This CDR3 reads CASGTGLSGANVLTF. The CDR3 DNA sequence: TGTGCCAGCGGCACGGGACTATCTGGGGCCAACGTCCTGACTTTC.

The rearrangement joins TRBV5-1 to TRBJ2-2; D unresolved. CDR3 length: 14 residues. V lost 2 bases to trimming and J lost 0 bases, with 5 bases between them. Looked up from germline, CDR1 is SGHRS and CDR2 is YFSETQ. Here the CDR3 DNA reads TGCGCCAGCAGCTTAACAACGAACACCGGGGAGCTGTTTTTT. It translates to CASSLTTNTGELFF.

This chain connects TRBV13 to TRBJ2-7; D is uncertain. The CDR3 totals 14 residues. V was pared by 5 bases and J by 1 base, with 12 bases between. Germline CDR1 PRHDT, CDR2 FYEKMQ (reference sequence). The CDR3 spells CASSLTVGSYEQYF. CDR3 sequence (DNA): TGTGCCAGCAGCCTAACGGTCGGATCCTACGAGCAGTACTTC.

The rearrangement uses TRBV19 and TRBJ2-7; no definite D call. CDR3 size: 14 residues. The germline CDR1 and CDR2 sequences are LNHDA and SQIVND (reference sequence). V gave up 5 bases and J gave up 1 base, with 12 bases separating them. The CDR3 protein is CASSSAVLSYEQYF. CDR3 bases: TGTGCCAGTAGTTCGGCGGTCCTTTCCTACGAGCAGTACTTC. Filled out from reference TRBV19 and TRBJ2-7, the complete variable domain reads DGGITQSPKYLFRKEGQNVTLSCEQNLNHDAMYWYRQDPGQGLRLIYYSQIVNDFQKGDIAEGYSVSREKKESFPLTVTSAQKNPTAFYLCASSSAVLSYEQYFGPGTRLTVT.

The rearrangement joins TRBV5-1 to TRBJ2-7; 8 bases agree with TRBD1. CDR1 is SGHRS and CDR2 is YFSETQ in the germline V gene. The CDR3 sequence is 16 residues long. Trimming took 4 bases from V and 2 from J; bases not matched to a gene: 11. The CDR3, as DNA: TGCGCCAGCAGCCTCAAGACGGGACAGGTTACCTACGAGCAGTACTTC. This sequence encodes CASSLKTGQVTYEQYF.

This clone was found a few times. The chain carries TRBV4-2 and TRBJ2-3; 8 bases fit TRBD1. Germline CDR1 and CDR2: LGHNA and YNFKEQ. The V and J ends lost 2 bases and 1 base, in that order; junction bases with no gene match: 5. The length of the CDR3 is 16 residues. The CDR3 protein is CASSQYGQGGTDTQYF. CDR3 nucleotides: TGTGCCAGCAGCCAATATGGACAGGGAGGCACAGATACGCAGTATTTT.

This clone was picked up a small number of times. The chain has TRBV4-2 and TRBJ1-5; the D gene is possibly TRBD1 (6 bases). The CDR3 is 15 amino acids. Germline V gene sequence: CDR1 LGHNA, CDR2 YNFKEQ. With 4 bases removed from V and 4 bases from J, the gap between germline ends came to 14 bases. The CDR3 sequence is CASSPTGNVNQPQHF. DNA of the CDR3: TGTGCCAGCAGCCCCACAGGGAATGTGAATCAGCCCCAGCATTTT.

DNA of the CDR3: TGTGCCAGCTCGGCAGGGGGCAATCAGCCCCAGCATTTT. Translation gives CASSAGGNQPQHF. This sequence joins TRBV7-9 and TRBJ1-5; D possibly corresponds to TRBD1 (6 bases). Germline V CDR1 and CDR2: SEHNR, FQNEAQ (reference sequence). Trimming stripped 8 bases from V and 2 bases from J, with 10 bases between. There are 13 residues in the CDR3.